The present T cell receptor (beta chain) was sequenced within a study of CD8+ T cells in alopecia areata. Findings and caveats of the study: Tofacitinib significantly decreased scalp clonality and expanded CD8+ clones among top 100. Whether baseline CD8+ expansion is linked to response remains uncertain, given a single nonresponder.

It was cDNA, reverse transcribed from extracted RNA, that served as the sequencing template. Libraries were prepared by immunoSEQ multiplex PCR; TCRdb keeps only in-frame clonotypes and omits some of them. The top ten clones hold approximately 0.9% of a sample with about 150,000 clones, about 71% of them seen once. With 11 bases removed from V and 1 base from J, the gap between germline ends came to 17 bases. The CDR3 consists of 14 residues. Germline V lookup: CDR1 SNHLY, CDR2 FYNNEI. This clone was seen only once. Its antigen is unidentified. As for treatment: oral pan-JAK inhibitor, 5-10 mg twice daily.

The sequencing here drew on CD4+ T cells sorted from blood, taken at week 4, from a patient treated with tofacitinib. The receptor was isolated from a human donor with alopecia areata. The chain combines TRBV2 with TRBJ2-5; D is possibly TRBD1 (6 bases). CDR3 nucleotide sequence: TGTGCCTGCCGACAGGCGCCCTCCCAAGAGACCCAGTACTTC. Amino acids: CACRQAPSQETQYF.